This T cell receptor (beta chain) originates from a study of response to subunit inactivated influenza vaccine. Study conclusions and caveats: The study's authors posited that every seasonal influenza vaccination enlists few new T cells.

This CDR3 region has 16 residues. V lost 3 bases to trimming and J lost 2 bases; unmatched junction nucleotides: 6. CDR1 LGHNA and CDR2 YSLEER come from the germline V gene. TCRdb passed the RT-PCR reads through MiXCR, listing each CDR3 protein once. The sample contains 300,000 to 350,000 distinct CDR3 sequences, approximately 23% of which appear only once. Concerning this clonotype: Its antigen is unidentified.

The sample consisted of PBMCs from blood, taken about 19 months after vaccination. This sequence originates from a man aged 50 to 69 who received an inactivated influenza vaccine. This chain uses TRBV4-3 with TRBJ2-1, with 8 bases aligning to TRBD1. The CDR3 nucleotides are TGCGCCAGCAGCCACTCGACAGGGGCCCCCTACAATGAGCAGTTCTTC. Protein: CASSHSTGAPYNEQFF.